The 20 T cell receptor beta chains below all came from one sample that was sequenced in a study of shared clonotypes between healthy human individuals. The assay was immunoSEQ multiplex PCR, and TCRdb's table has in-frame clones only and misses some. The sample includes about 2.4 million clones, approximately 93% seen only once; the top ten take around 0.37%. The sequenced sample was naive CD4+ T cells from PBMCs. This sample's subset: CD45RA+ positively selected. The origin of the receptors is a man aged 18-30 years in good health. Some clones in this sample may be carry-over from other donors' samples.

The chain is built from TRBV4-2 and TRBJ2-3; 10 bases map to TRBD2. The V gene end was trimmed by 1 base and the J gene end by 15 bases; junction bases not matched to a gene: 7. Germline V gives CDR1 LGHNA, CDR2 YNFKEQ. This CDR3 is built from 13 residues. The DNA of the CDR3 is TGTGCCAGCAGCCAAGGCCCCGGGACTAGCGTTTATTTT. This translates into CASSQGPGTSVYF.

The gene calls are TRBV5-1 and TRBJ1-1; 7 positions agree with TRBD1. Trimming at V came to 0 bases and at J to 5 bases, leaving 16 bases not matched to a gene. Per germline, CDR1 SGHRS and CDR2 YFSETQ. There are 18 residues in the CDR3. The CDR3 DNA reads as TGCGCCAGCAGCTTGGCCGATAAATCCAACAGGGGTGGGACTGAAGCTTTCTTT. Translated: CASSLADKSNRGGTEAFF.

This clone has a single count. The chain employs TRBV11-2 and TRBJ1-1; D is unresolved. With 5 bases removed from V and 4 bases from J, the gap between germline ends came to 14 bases. Germline V gene data show CDR1 as SGHAT and CDR2 as FQNNGV. The CDR3 length is 14 residues. The CDR3 DNA sequence: TGTGCCAGCAGCCCCGAGAGGCCCAGCACTGAAGCTTTCTTT. This sequence encodes CASSPERPSTEAFF. The full variable domain, its missing parts supplied by reference TRBV11-2 and TRBJ1-1, is EAGVAQSPRYKIIEKRQSVAFWCNPISGHATLYWYQQILGQGPKLLIQFQNNGVVDDSQLPKDRFSAERLKGVDSTLKIQPAKLEDSAVYLCASSPERPSTEAFFGQGTRLTVV.

V is TRBV7-9 and J is TRBJ1-4; D is perhaps TRBD1 (5 bases). Germline assignment: CDR1 SEHNR and CDR2 FQNEAQ (reference sequence). The CDR3 consists of 15 residues. The V gene lost 8 bases and the J gene lost 6 bases, with 19 bases spanning the gap. DNA for the CDR3: TGTGCCAGCGCAGTGGCAGGGTATCCAGATGAAAAACTGTTTTTT. Translated: CASAVAGYPDEKLFF. The full variable domain, its missing parts supplied by reference TRBV7-9 and TRBJ1-4, is DTGVSQNPRHKITKRGQNVTFRCDPISEHNRLYWYRQTLGQGPEFLTYFQNEAQLEKSRLLSDRFSAERPKGSFSTLEIQRTEQGDSAMYLCASAVAGYPDEKLFFGSGTQLSVL.

The CDR3 nucleotides are TGTGCCAGAAGCTTACCGAAAACAGGGGGCGAACTGTTCTACGAGCAGTACTTC. It translates to CARSLPKTGGELFYEQYF. The chain uses TRBV5-3 and TRBJ2-7, with 9 bases fitting TRBD1. TRBV5-3 is reported as an ORF; its role is uncertain. The CDR3 length is 18 residues. J gave up 3 bases and V 2 bases, and 15 bases lay outside the gene matches.

The V gene is TRBV30, the J gene TRBJ2-3; D could derive from TRBD1 or TRBD2 (5 bases each). The CDR3 extends over 13 amino acids. Germline CDR1 reads GTSNPN; CDR2 reads SVGIG (reference sequence). Between the trimmed V and J ends, which lost 2 bases and 2 bases, there was a span of 8 bases. This CDR3 is CAWSTGTTDTQYF. CDR3 coding DNA: TGTGCCTGGAGTACCGGGACCACAGATACGCAGTATTTT.

J is TRBJ2-5 and V is TRBV9; 13 nucleotides agree with TRBD2. The V gene's germline CDR1 is SGDLS and CDR2 YYNGEE. Trimming cost V 4 bases and J 4 bases; bases outside gene matches: 13. The CDR3 totals 18 residues. CDR3 bases: TGTGCCAGCAGCCTAGATACTAGCGGGAGGGCGAGAGGAGAGACCCAGTACTTC. Its translation: CASSLDTSGRARGETQYF. Complete variable domain (other parts from reference TRBV9 and TRBJ2-5): DSGVTQTPKHLITATGQRVTLRCSPRSGDLSVYWYQQSLDQGLQFLIQYYNGEERAKGNILERFSAQQFPDLHSELNLSSLELGDSALYFCASSLDTSGRARGETQYFGPGTRLLVL.

CDR3 loop: CASSLEGDGKLFF. The CDR3 region has the DNA TGTGCCAGCAGCTTAGAGGGGGACGGAAAACTGTTTTTT. J is TRBJ1-4 and V is TRBV7-2; tentative D call: TRBD1 (6 bases). V dropped 1 base and J dropped 10 bases, with 10 bases sitting between them. The germline CDR1 and CDR2 sequences are SGHTA and FQGNSA. This CDR3 region has 13 residues.

In nucleotides, the CDR3 is TGCAGCGTTGGGCATAGCGCGACAGATACGCAGTATTTT. Its translation is CSVGHSATDTQYF. The gene calls are TRBV29-1 and TRBJ2-3, with D possibly TRBD2 on 5 matching bases. V was shortened by 4 bases and J by 3 bases, with 11 bases between the two germline ends. The CDR3 is 13 amino acids. From germline, CDR1 is SQVTM and CDR2 ANQGSEA.

This clone was picked up one time. V is TRBV4-3 and J is TRBJ2-3, with D tentatively TRBD2 (6 bases). The CDR3 is 16 amino acids. Trimming pared 4 bases from V and 0 bases from J, leaving 14 bases between. From germline, CDR1 is LGHNA and CDR2 YSLEER. The CDR3 loop reads CASSLQASGSTDTQYF. The CDR3 nucleotides are TGCGCCAGCAGCCTCCAGGCGAGCGGGAGCACAGATACGCAGTATTTT.

This chain uses TRBV18 with TRBJ2-7; 10 bases map to TRBD2. The CDR3 contains 18 residues. CDR1 and CDR2 from the germline V gene are KGHSH and LQKENI. J gave up 4 bases and V 5 bases, and 17 bases lay outside the gene matches. The CDR3 nucleotides read TGTGCCAGCTCATCTTTACCCACTCTGGCTAGCGGGGGATACGAGCAGTACTTC. This translates into CASSSLPTLASGGYEQYF.

The J gene is TRBJ2-3, the V gene TRBV9, with TRBD2 identical over 13 bases. Looked up from germline, CDR1 is SGDLS and CDR2 is YYNGEE. V gave up 3 bases and J gave up 0 bases; unmatched junction bases: 7. The CDR3 sequence is 18 residues long. The CDR3 spells CASSGPTSGRPSTDTQYF. CDR3 nucleotide sequence: TGTGCCAGCAGCGGTCCGACTAGCGGGAGGCCGAGCACAGATACGCAGTATTTT.

The chain combines TRBV5-1 with TRBJ1-2; TRBD1 might be the D (6 bases). In germline, CDR1 is SGHRS, CDR2 YFSETQ. Deletions cut 0 bases from V and 4 bases from J, with 13 bases between. The CDR3 spans 15 residues. The CDR3: CASSLGVTGTYGYTF. The CDR3 nucleotides read TGCGCCAGCAGCTTGGGTGTGACAGGAACCTATGGCTACACCTTC.

The chain uses TRBV7-2 and TRBJ2-5; D gene uncertain. Trimming shortened V by 3 bases and J by 0 bases, and 8 bases separated the two germline ends. Germline values: CDR1 SGHTA, CDR2 FQGNSA. The CDR3 is 14 amino acids. The CDR3 DNA sequence: TGTGCCAGCAGCTTCCGGATCAACCAAGAGACCCAGTACTTC. Protein product: CASSFRINQETQYF.

The chain recombines TRBV28 with TRBJ2-3; D is perhaps TRBD1 or TRBD2 (5 bases each). V lost 5 bases to trimming and J lost 2 bases, with 14 bases between them. The germline V gene encodes CDR1 MDHEN and CDR2 SYDVKM. The CDR3 contains 15 residues. The CDR3 DNA follows: TGTGCCAGCAGTATCTTTACCGGGGCCACAGATACGCAGTATTTT. Protein: CASSIFTGATDTQYF.

V is TRBV7-6 and J is TRBJ2-1; 7 nucleotides align to TRBD1. Germline V gene sequence: CDR1 SGHVS, CDR2 FNYEAQ. The CDR3 covers 15 residues. J gave up 5 bases and V 5 bases, and 9 bases lay outside the gene matches. The CDR3 loop reads CASSPTGAQDNEQFF. In DNA form, the CDR3 reads TGTGCCAGCAGCCCAACAGGGGCTCAGGACAATGAGCAGTTCTTC.

About this clone itself: Other nucleotide sequences in the sample specify the same CDR3. The rearrangement joins TRBV29-1 to TRBJ1-3; unclear D gene. Germline lookup yields CDR1 SQVTM and CDR2 ANQGSEA. CDR3 length: 13 residues. Deletions cut 6 bases from V and 0 bases from J, with 9 bases between. The CDR3 reads CSVVVSSGNTIYF. In nucleotides, the CDR3 is TGCAGCGTAGTGGTCAGCTCTGGAAACACCATATATTTT.

V gene TRBV7-3 combines with J gene TRBJ2-1; 12 bases agree with TRBD2. Germline V gives CDR1 SGHTA, CDR2 FQGTGA. J lost 8 bases, V lost 1 base, and 3 bases had no gene match. The CDR3 runs to 15 residues. The CDR3 here is CASSLRLAGGDEQFF. The CDR3 DNA follows: TGTGCCAGCAGCTTAAGGCTAGCGGGAGGGGATGAGCAGTTCTTC.

The rearrangement joins TRBV5-1 to TRBJ2-2; 9 bases map to TRBD1. Germline CDR1 and CDR2: SGHRS and YFSETQ. With 7 bases clipped from V and 4 bases from J, the junction kept 11 bases outside the gene matches. The CDR3 has 16 residues. This chain's CDR3 is CASRPTGGQSTGELFF. The CDR3 coding sequence is TGCGCCAGCCGACCAACAGGGGGCCAGAGCACCGGGGAGCTGTTTTTT.

V is TRBV4-1 and J is TRBJ2-7; the D call may be TRBD1 or TRBD2 (5 bases each). Germline assignment: CDR1 MGHRA and CDR2 YSYEKL. Trimming left V 3 bases short and J 1 base short, with 13 bases between. The CDR3 contains 15 residues. The chain's CDR3 is CASSHLPGPSYEQYF. CDR3 DNA: TGCGCCAGCAGCCATTTGCCGGGACCTTCCTACGAGCAGTACTTC.